The 18 T cell receptor beta chains presented below share a single source sample, sequenced in a study of esophageal squamous cell carcinoma under preoperative chemotherapy. TCRdb itself ran the PCR reads through MiXCR, one entry per CDR3 protein. The table records some 11,000 distinct CDR3 sequences, over 55% of them present only once. The sample's time point: after preoperative PTX-NDP chemotherapy. The sample was collected from a patient given preoperative chemotherapy. The receptors were gathered from a human donor with esophageal squamous cell carcinoma. The donor label of this sample is uncertain.

The rearrangement joins TRBV6-1 to TRBJ2-3; perhaps D is TRBD1 or TRBD2 (5 bases each). The V gene's germline CDR1 is MNHNS and CDR2 SASEGT. Trimming took off 6 bases at V and 9 bases at J, with 25 bases between the two ends. This CDR3 is built from 16 residues. CDR3 loop: CASREFGGSYKETQYF. CDR3 DNA: TGTGCCAGCAGGGAATTTGGGGGAAGCTACAAAGAGACGCAGTATTTT.

The rearrangement links TRBV27 to TRBJ2-2, with D possibly TRBD2 on 5 matching bases. The DNA matches TRBJ2-3 better at its end, which makes the J call doubtful. The CDR3 contains 14 residues. Germline CDR1 is MNHEY and CDR2 is SMNVEV (reference sequence). The CDR3 loop reads CASSLAVSTGKQYF. The CDR3 nucleotides are TGTGCCAGCAGTTTGGCGGTCAGCACCGGGAAGCAGTATTTT.

This rearrangement joins TRBV7-2 to TRBJ2-1, with no clear D. Germline V CDR1 and CDR2: SGHTA, FQGNSA. The CDR3 covers 13 residues. V dropped 6 bases and J dropped 6 bases, with 12 bases sitting between them. CDR3 nucleotide sequence: TGTGCCAGCAGGGGTGTCCTTCGCAATGAGCAGTTCTTC. It codes for CASRGVLRNEQFF. The full variable domain, with the rest looked up from reference TRBV7-2 and TRBJ2-1, is GAGVSQSPSNKVTEKGKDVELRCDPISGHTALYWYRQSLGQGLEFLIYFQGNSAPDKSGLPSDRFSAERTGGSVSTLTIQRTQQEDSAVYLCASRGVLRNEQFFGPGTRLTVL.

This clonotype appeared a few times. The CDR3 DNA follows: TGCGCCAGCGCACAGGGTTTCGATACGCAGTATTTT. Amino acid sequence: CASAQGFDTQYF. The chain recombines TRBV10-2 with TRBJ2-3; D might be TRBD1 (6 bases). CDR1 and CDR2 (germline): WSHSY, SAAADI. The ends were cut back, 8 bases at V and 6 bases at J, with 12 bases in the middle. The CDR3 spans 12 residues.

The chain joins TRBV6-1 to TRBJ2-7, with TRBD2 as a possible D gene (6 bases). The CDR3 extends over 14 amino acids. Deletions cut 7 bases from V and 2 bases from J, with 15 bases between. Germline lookup yields CDR1 MNHNS and CDR2 SASEGT. The CDR3 DNA sequence: TGTGCCAGCAAAATCAGGGAGGATACCTACGAGCAGTACTTC. This gives the protein CASKIREDTYEQYF.

V and J are TRBV10-2 and TRBJ2-2; D unclear. Trimming cost V 7 bases and J 3 bases, with 9 bases left between them. The CDR3 totals 13 residues. The germline V gene encodes CDR1 WSHSY and CDR2 SAAADI. The CDR3 sequence: CASIVSDTGELFF. The CDR3, as DNA: TGCGCCAGCATTGTCTCGGACACCGGGGAGCTGTTTTTT.

The chain combines TRBV12-3 or TRBV12-4 with TRBJ2-4; unclear D gene. The J call may be in error: the DNA end matches TRBJ2-7 better. The CDR3 is 13 amino acids. The DNA of the CDR3 is TGTGCCAGCAGTTTAGCCAATCCAGGCGAGCAGTACTTC. It translates to CASSLANPGEQYF.

This chain connects TRBV5-1 to TRBJ1-1; 9 bases line up with TRBD1. The CDR3 totals 15 residues. Germline V gene data show CDR1 as SGHRS and CDR2 as YFSETQ. V was pared by 3 bases and J by 7 bases, with 10 bases of the junction left unmatched. CDR3 sequence (DNA): TGCGCCAGCAGCTCTGGCCGGGACAGGGTTGTTGAAGCTTTCTTT. It is translated as CASSSGRDRVVEAFF.

This chain links TRBV6-1 with TRBJ2-3; the D is unclear. The assigned J gene may be wrong: the sequence end matches TRBJ2-7 better. The CDR3 is 14 amino acids. Germline V CDR1 and CDR2: MNHNS, SASEGT. The CDR3 nucleotides read TGTGCGGGCAGATGGGGTCGTGACACAGATACGCAGTACTTC. Its protein is CAGRWGRDTDTQYF.

This chain links TRBV10-3 with TRBJ2-3; D is perhaps TRBD1 or TRBD2 (5 bases each). V lost 7 bases to trimming and J lost 2 bases, with 19 bases between them. The CDR3 contains 16 residues. Germline lookup yields CDR1 ENHRY and CDR2 SYGVKD. CDR3 in DNA: TGTGCCATCAAACGTCAACGGAAAGGGACCACAGATACGCAGTATTTT. This codes for CAIKRQRKGTTDTQYF.

CDR3 sequence (DNA): TGTGCCAGCAGATCGCGCCGGGGCACAGATACGCAGTATTTT. This sequence encodes CASRSRRGTDTQYF. The chain couples TRBV5-6 to TRBJ2-3, with D unclear. V was shortened by 5 bases and J by 1 base, with 11 bases between the two germline ends. This CDR3 is built from 14 residues. Germline CDR1 SGHDT, CDR2 YYEEEE. The full variable domain, in which reference TRBV5-6 and TRBJ2-3 provide the parts outside the CDR3, is DAGVTQSPTHLIKTRGQQVTLRCSPKSGHDTVSWYQQALGQGPQFIFQYYEEEERQRGNFPDRFSGHQFPNYSSELNVNALLLGDSALYLCASRSRRGTDTQYFGPGTRLTVL.

The chain couples TRBV11-2 to TRBJ2-1; no definite D call. The DNA matches TRBJ2-7 better at its end, which makes the J call doubtful. Germline loops: CDR1 SGHAT, CDR2 FQNNGV. The CDR3 has 13 residues. The CDR3 DNA is TGTGCCAGCAGCTTCTGGCAGAACTACGAGCAGTACTTC. Translation: CASSFWQNYEQYF.

Turning to this clonotype: A much more abundant neighbour one base away suggests this may be a read error. This sequence joins TRBV10-1 and TRBJ2-5, with 7 bases lining up with TRBD2. The end of the DNA is better explained by TRBJ2-1, so the J call may be wrong. Germline lookup yields CDR1 WNHNN and CDR2 SYGVQD (reference sequence). This CDR3 has 14 residues. Written as DNA, the CDR3 is TGCGCCAGCAGTGAGACTAGCGCGCAAGAGACCCAGTTCTTC. Its protein is CASSETSAQETQFF.

This chain joins TRBV6-5 and TRBJ2-3, with TRBD2 matching 9 bases. The germline V gene encodes CDR1 MNHEY and CDR2 SVGAGI. The CDR3 is made up of 14 amino acids. Trimming removed 4 bases from V and 6 bases from J; junction bases left unmatched: 5. The CDR3 DNA follows: TGTGCCAGCAGTTGGCAGACTAGCGGCGATACGCAGTATTTT. It translates to CASSWQTSGDTQYF.

For this clonotype: The junction departs from germline at one end; a sequencing error may be responsible. The chain carries TRBV6-1 and TRBJ2-3, with 7 bases aligning to TRBD2. CDR3 length equals 18 residues. Germline V lookup: CDR1 MNHNS, CDR2 SASEGT. In nucleotides, the CDR3 is TGTGCCAGCAGTGAAGGCCCCGGGGGGAGGGGAGCCACAGATACGCAGTATTTC. This sequence encodes CASSEGPGGRGATDTQYF.

This clonotype was observed a single time. The DNA for the CDR3 is TGTGCCAGCAGTTCGTCCTTAGGGGATCCCGAGCAGTTCTTC. This encodes CASSSSLGDPEQFF. The chain has TRBV6-5 and TRBJ2-1; D is perhaps TRBD1 (5 bases). The V gene lost 4 bases and the J gene lost 10 bases, with 17 bases spanning the gap. The CDR3 is 14 residues long. The germline V gene encodes CDR1 MNHEY and CDR2 SVGAGI.

In DNA form, the CDR3 reads TGTGCCAGCAGTACCTACAGGGCGGATGAGCAGTTCTTC. Translation: CASSTYRADEQFF. The V and J genes are TRBV7-2 and TRBJ2-1; tentative D call: TRBD1 (6 bases). The CDR3 is made up of 13 amino acids. V was trimmed by 6 bases and J by 8 bases, leaving 14 bases between them. Germline CDR1 SGHTA, CDR2 FQGNSA.

This clonotype was recorded once. The V and J genes are TRBV6-1 and TRBJ2-7; 7 bases line up with TRBD2. The J segment lost 2 bases and the V segment lost 6 bases, leaving 10 bases of the junction unmatched. The germline CDR1 and CDR2 sequences are MNHNS and SASEGT. The CDR3 spans 15 residues. The CDR3 sequence is CASSPAGPFPYEQYF. Here the CDR3 DNA reads TGTGCCAGCAGCCCAGCGGGACCCTTTCCCTACGAGCAGTACTTC.